These 12 T cell receptor beta chains originate from one sample sequenced in a study of cytomegalovirus exposure and HLA in healthy donors. The PCR made use of 60 Vbeta and 13 Jbeta primers. Profiled with immunoSEQ multiplex PCR; TCRdb holds only in-frame clones, not every one. Of roughly 120,000 clones in the sample, 81% were seen once. Sequenced input: PBMCs. These receptors were collected from a woman younger than 45 in good health and CMV-seronegative.

This clone was seen a few times. This chain joins TRBV9 and TRBJ1-3, with TRBD1 matching over 9 bases. Trimming removed 0 bases from V and 3 bases from J; junction bases left unmatched: 10. Germline lookup yields CDR1 SGDLS and CDR2 YYNGEE. The CDR3 contains 18 residues. The CDR3 DNA reads as TGTGCCAGCAGCGTAGGGGACAGGGCCTTATATGATGGAAACACCATATATTTT. Translated: CASSVGDRALYDGNTIYF.

This chain connects TRBV5-4 to TRBJ2-4; 10 nucleotides match TRBD2. The germline V gene has CDR1 SGHNT and CDR2 YYREEE (reference sequence). The CDR3 length is 17 residues. V trimming: 0 bases; J trimming: 1 base; junction bases outside the gene matches: 4. The DNA for the CDR3 is TGTGCCAGCAGCTTGGGGCTAGCGGGAGATGCCAAAAACATTCAGTACTTC. It encodes CASSLGLAGDAKNIQYF.

This clone was recorded once. The rearrangement uses TRBV5-1 and TRBJ2-5; D is ambiguous. The J call may be wrong; the DNA end is better matched by TRBJ2-7. The CDR3 contains 12 residues. Looked up from germline, CDR1 is SGHRS and CDR2 is YFSETQ. The CDR3, as DNA: TGCGCCAGCAGCTCACCTTCCTACGAGCAGTACTTC. It translates to CASSSPSYEQYF.

J is TRBJ2-2 and V is TRBV9; D possibly corresponds to TRBD1 (5 bases). V gave up 1 base and J gave up 3 bases, with 7 bases separating them. This CDR3 spans 14 amino acids. The V gene's germline CDR1 is SGDLS and CDR2 YYNGEE. CDR3 coding DNA: TGTGCCAGCAGCGTACAGGGTTACACCGGGGAGCTGTTTTTT. Amino acid sequence: CASSVQGYTGELFF. Looking up the rest from reference TRBV9 and TRBJ2-2 gives the full variable domain: DSGVTQTPKHLITATGQRVTLRCSPRSGDLSVYWYQQSLDQGLQFLIQYYNGEERAKGNILERFSAQQFPDLHSELNLSSLELGDSALYFCASSVQGYTGELFFGEGSRLTVL.

V usage is TRBV19 and J usage is TRBJ1-5; D is unclear. V gave up 4 bases and J gave up 0 bases, with 7 bases separating them. The germline V gene has CDR1 LNHDA and CDR2 SQIVND (reference sequence). The CDR3 contains 14 residues. CDR3 sequence: CASSNRYSNQPQHF. CDR3 DNA sequence: TGTGCCAGTAGTAATCGGTATAGCAATCAGCCCCAGCATTTT.

This chain links TRBV30 with TRBJ2-1; TRBD2 matches 9 bases. V shed 8 bases, J shed 3 bases, and the junction held 8 bases outside the gene matches. The CDR3 has 14 amino acids. The germline CDR1 and CDR2 sequences are GTSNPN and SVGIG (reference sequence). CDR3 DNA sequence: TGTGCCAGGACCGGGACTAGCCTCTACAATGAGCAGTTCTTC. Translated: CARTGTSLYNEQFF.

The genes are TRBV19 and TRBJ2-1, with 11 bases matching TRBD2. This CDR3 region has 16 residues. Germline V lookup: CDR1 LNHDA, CDR2 SQIVND (reference sequence). V shed 5 bases, J shed 9 bases, and the junction held 12 bases outside the gene matches. The CDR3 nucleotides are TGTGCCAGTAGTTCTGGACTAGCGGGCCTTCGTGCTGAGCAGTTCTTC. Translated, it gives CASSSGLAGLRAEQFF.

This chain links TRBV25-1 with TRBJ1-5; D perhaps matches TRBD1 (6 bases). V lost 4 bases and J 5 bases, leaving 12 bases between the germline ends. The CDR3 has 14 residues. Germline V CDR1 and CDR2: MGHDK, SYGVNS. CDR3 protein: CASSGTGRDQPQHF. CDR3 DNA: TGTGCCAGCAGTGGAACAGGGCGCGATCAGCCCCAGCATTTT.

The count of this clone is one. The genes are TRBV6-1 and TRBJ2-1; 7 nucleotides line up with TRBD2. Germline V gene sequence: CDR1 MNHNS, CDR2 SASEGT. V lost 0 bases, J lost 6 bases, and 11 bases stayed unmatched. The CDR3 is 17 amino acids. DNA of the CDR3: TGTGCCAGCAGTGAAGCCCTTGGAGCGGGAAGGCGCAATGAGCAGTTCTTC. Translating gives CASSEALGAGRRNEQFF.

This clone was recorded only once. The chain couples TRBV19 to TRBJ2-3; D is perhaps TRBD1 (5 bases). V was trimmed by 1 base and J by 5 bases, leaving 10 bases between them. Germline lookup yields CDR1 LNHDA and CDR2 SQIVND (reference sequence). This CDR3 has 14 residues. The CDR3 nucleotides are TGTGCCAGTAGTATAGGGGGCGGAATAGATACGCAGTATTTT. Translating it yields CASSIGGGIDTQYF.

The genes are TRBV13 and TRBJ2-7; TRBD2 aligns across 15 bases. Germline V lookup: CDR1 PRHDT, CDR2 FYEKMQ (reference sequence). J lost 4 bases, V lost 5 bases, and 12 bases had no gene match. The CDR3 covers 18 residues. The CDR3 loop reads CASSHQGLAGGLIYEQYF. The CDR3 DNA reads TGTGCCAGCAGCCATCAGGGACTAGCGGGAGGACTGATTTACGAGCAGTACTTC.

The CDR3 coding sequence is TGTGCCAGCAGCAATACCTACGAGCAGTACTTC. It yields the protein CASSNTYEQYF. V usage is TRBV7-2 and J usage is TRBJ2-7, with D unresolved. Trimming removed 5 bases at V and 2 bases at J, with 4 bases between. This CDR3 has 11 residues. Germline lookup yields CDR1 SGHTA and CDR2 FQGNSA.